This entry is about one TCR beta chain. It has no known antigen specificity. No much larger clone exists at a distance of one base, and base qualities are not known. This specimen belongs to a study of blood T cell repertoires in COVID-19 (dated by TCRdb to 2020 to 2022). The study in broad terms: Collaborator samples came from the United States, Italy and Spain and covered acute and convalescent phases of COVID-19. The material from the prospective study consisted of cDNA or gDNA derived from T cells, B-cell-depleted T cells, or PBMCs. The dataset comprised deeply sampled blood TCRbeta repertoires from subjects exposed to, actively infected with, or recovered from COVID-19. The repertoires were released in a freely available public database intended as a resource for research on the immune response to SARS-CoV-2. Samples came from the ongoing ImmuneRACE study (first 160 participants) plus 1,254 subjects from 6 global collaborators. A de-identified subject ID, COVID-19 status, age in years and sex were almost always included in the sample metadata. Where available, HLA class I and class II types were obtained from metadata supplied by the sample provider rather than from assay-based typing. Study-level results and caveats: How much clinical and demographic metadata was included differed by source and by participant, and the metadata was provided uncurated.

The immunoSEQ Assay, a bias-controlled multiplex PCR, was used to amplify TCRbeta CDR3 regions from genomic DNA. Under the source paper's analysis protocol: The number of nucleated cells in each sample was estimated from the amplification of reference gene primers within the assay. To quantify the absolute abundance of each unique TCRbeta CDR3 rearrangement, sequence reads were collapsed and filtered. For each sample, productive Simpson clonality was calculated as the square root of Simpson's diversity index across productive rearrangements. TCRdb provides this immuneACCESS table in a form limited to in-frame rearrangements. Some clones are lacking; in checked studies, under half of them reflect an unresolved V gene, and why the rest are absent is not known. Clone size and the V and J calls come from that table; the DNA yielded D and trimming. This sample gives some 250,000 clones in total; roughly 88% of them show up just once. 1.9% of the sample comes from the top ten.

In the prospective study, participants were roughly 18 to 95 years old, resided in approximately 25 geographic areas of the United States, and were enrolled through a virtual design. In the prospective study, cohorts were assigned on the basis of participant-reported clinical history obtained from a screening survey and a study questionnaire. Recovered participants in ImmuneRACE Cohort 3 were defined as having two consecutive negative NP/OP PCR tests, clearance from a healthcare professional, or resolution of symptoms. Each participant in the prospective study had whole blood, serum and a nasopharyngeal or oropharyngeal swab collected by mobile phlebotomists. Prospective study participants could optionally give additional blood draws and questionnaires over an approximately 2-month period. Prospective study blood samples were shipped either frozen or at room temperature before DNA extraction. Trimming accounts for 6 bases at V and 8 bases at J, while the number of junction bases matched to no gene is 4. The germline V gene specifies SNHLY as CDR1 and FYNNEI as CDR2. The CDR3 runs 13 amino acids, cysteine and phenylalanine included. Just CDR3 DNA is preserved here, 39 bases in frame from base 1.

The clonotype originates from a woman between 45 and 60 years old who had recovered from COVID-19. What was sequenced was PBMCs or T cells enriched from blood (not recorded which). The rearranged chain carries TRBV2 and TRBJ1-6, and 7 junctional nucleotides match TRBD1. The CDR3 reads CASRYTGDSPLHF. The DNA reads TGTGCCAGCAGGTACACAGGGGATTCACCCCTCCACTTT.